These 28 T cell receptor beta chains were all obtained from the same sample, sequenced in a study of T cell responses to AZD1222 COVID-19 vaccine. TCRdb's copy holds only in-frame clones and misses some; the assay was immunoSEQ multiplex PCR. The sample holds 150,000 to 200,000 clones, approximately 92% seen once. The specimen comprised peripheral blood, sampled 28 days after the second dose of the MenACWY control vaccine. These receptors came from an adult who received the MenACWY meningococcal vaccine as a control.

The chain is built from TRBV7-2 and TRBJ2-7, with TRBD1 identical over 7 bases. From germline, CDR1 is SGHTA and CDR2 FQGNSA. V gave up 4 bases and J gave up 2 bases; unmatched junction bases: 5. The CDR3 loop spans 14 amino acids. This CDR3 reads CASSSTGTAYEQYF. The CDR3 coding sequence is TGTGCCAGCAGCTCGACAGGGACAGCCTACGAGCAGTACTTC.

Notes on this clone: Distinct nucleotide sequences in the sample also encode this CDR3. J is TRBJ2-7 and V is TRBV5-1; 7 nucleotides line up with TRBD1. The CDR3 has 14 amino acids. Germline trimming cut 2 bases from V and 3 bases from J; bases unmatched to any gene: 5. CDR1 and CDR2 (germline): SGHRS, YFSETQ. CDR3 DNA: TGCGCCAGCAGCTTACTGACAGGGAGCTACGAGCAGTACTTC. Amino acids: CASSLLTGSYEQYF.

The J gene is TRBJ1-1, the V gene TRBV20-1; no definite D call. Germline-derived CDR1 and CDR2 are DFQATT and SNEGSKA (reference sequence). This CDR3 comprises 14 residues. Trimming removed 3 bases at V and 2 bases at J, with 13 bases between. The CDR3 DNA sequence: TGCAGTGCTAGTTCGGTACAGTACAACACTGAAGCTTTCTTT. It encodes CSASSVQYNTEAFF.

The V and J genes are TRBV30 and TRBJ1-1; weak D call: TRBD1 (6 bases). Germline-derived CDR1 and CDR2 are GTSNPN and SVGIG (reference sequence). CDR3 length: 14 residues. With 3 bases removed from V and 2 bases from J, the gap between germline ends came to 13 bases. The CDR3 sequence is CAWSFGGGNTEAFF. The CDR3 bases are TGTGCCTGGAGCTTTGGAGGGGGAAACACTGAAGCTTTCTTT.

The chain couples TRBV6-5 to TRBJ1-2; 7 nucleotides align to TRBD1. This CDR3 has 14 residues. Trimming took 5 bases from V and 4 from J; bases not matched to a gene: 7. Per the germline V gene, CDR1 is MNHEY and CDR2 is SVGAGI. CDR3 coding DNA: TGTGCCAGCAGTAGGACCGGGACAGCCTATGGCTACACCTTC. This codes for CASSRTGTAYGYTF.

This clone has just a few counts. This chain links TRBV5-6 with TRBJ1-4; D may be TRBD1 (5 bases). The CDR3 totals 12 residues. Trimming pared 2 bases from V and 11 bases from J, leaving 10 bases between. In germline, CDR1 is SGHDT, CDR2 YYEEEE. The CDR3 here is CASSFGGGKLFF. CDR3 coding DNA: TGTGCCAGCAGCTTCGGGGGAGGCAAACTGTTTTTT.

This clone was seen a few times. DNA for the CDR3: TGTGCCAGCAGTCGGACAGTCACCCCTAACTATGGCTACACCTTC. The encoded protein is CASSRTVTPNYGYTF. The rearrangement uses TRBV6-2 or TRBV6-3 and TRBJ1-2; the D gene is possibly TRBD1 (6 bases). The V end lost 5 bases, the J end lost 0 bases, and 13 bases lay between the germline ends. The CDR3 runs to 15 residues. Per the germline V gene, CDR1 is MNHEY and CDR2 is SVGEGT.

The CDR3 DNA is TGTGCCAGCAGCTTGCAACAGCAAATGAACACTGAAGCTTTCTTT. This sequence encodes CASSLQQQMNTEAFF. The gene calls are TRBV5-5 and TRBJ1-1, with no clear D. The CDR3 sequence is 15 residues long. The germline CDR1 and CDR2 sequences are SGHKS and YYEKEE (reference sequence). The germline V and J ends were trimmed by 1 base and 0 bases, with 10 bases remaining between them.

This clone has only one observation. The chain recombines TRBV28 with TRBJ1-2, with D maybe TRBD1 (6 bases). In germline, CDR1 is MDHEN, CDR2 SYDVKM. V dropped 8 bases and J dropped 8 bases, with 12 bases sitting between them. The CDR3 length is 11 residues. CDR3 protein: CASRTVGGYTF. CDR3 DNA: TGTGCCAGCCGGACAGTCGGAGGCTACACCTTC.

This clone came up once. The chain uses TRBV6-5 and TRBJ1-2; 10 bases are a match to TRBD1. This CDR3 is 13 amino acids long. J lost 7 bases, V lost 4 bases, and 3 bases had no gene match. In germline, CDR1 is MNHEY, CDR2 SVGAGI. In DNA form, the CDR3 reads TGTGCCAGCAGTTCCGGACAGGGGGGTGGCTACACCTTC. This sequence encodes CASSSGQGGGYTF.

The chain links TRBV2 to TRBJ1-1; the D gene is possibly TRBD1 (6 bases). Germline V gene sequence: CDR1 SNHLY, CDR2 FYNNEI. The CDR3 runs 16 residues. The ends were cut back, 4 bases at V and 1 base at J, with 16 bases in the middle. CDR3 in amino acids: CASSGAGGTSNTEAFF. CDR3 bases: TGTGCCAGCAGTGGGGCAGGAGGGACATCGAACACTGAAGCTTTCTTT.

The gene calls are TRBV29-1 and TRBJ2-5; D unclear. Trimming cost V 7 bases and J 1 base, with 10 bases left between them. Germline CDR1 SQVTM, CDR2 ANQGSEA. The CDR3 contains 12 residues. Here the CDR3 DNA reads TGCAGCGCGGAGCACCTCCAAGAGACCCAGTACTTC. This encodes CSAEHLQETQYF. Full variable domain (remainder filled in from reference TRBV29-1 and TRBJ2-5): SAVISQKPSRDICQRGTSLTIQCQVDSQVTMMFWYRQQPGQSLTLIATANQGSEATYESGFVIDKFPISRPNLTFSTLTVSNMSPEDSSIYLCSAEHLQETQYFGPGTRLLVL.

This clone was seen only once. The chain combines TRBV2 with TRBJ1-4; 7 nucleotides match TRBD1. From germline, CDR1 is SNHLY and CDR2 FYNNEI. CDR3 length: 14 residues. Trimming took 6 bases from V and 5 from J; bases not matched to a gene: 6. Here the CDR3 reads CASRWGQRNEKLFF. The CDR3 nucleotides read TGTGCCAGCAGGTGGGGACAGAGGAATGAAAAACTGTTTTTT.

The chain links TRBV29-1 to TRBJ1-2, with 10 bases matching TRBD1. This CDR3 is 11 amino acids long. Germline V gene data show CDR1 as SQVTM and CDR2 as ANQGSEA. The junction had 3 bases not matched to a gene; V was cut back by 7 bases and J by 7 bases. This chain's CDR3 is CSGTGGSGYTF. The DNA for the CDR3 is TGCAGCGGGACAGGGGGTTCTGGCTACACCTTC.

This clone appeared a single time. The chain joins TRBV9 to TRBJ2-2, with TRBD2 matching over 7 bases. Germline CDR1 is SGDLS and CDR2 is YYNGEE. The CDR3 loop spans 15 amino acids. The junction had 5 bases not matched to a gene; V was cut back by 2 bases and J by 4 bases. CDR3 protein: CASSVAGDPTGELFF. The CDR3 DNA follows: TGTGCCAGCAGCGTGGCGGGGGACCCCACCGGGGAGCTGTTTTTT.

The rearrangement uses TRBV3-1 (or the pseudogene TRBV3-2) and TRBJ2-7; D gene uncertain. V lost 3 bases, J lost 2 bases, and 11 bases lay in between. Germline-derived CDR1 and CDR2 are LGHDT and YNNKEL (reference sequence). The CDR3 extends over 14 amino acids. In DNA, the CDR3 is TGTGCCAGCAGCCAGTTGGCTAGAACCTACGAGCAGTACTTC. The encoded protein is CASSQLARTYEQYF.

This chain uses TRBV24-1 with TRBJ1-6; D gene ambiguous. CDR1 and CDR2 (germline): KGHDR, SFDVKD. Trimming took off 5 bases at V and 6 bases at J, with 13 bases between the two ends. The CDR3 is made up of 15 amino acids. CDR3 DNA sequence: TGTGCCACCAGTGCCCCCCTCGAAGGTAATTCACCCCTCCACTTT. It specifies CATSAPLEGNSPLHF.

DNA of the CDR3: TGCAGTGCTACTAACACTGAAGCTTTCTTT. It is translated as CSATNTEAFF. V gene TRBV20-1 combines with J gene TRBJ1-1; D gene ambiguous. This CDR3 is built from 10 residues. Per germline, CDR1 DFQATT and CDR2 SNEGSKA (reference sequence). V dropped 4 bases and J dropped 2 bases, with 2 bases sitting between them.

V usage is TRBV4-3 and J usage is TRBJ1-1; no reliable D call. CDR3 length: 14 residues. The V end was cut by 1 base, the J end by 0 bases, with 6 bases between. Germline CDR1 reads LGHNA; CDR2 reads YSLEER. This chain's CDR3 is CASSQGTVNTEAFF. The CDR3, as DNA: TGCGCCAGCAGCCAAGGGACGGTGAACACTGAAGCTTTCTTT.

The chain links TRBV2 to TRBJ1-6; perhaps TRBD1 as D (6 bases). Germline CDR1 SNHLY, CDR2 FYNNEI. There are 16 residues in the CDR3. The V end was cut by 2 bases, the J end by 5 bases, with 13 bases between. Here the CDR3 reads CASSEPPTGHNSPLHF. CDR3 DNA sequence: TGTGCCAGCAGTGAACCCCCGACAGGACATAATTCACCCCTCCACTTT.

CDR3 DNA: TGTGCCAGCAGCTTCGAACATAACACTGAAGCTTTCTTT. Residues: CASSFEHNTEAFF. The V and J genes are TRBV28 and TRBJ1-1, with no clear D. The CDR3 contains 13 residues. CDR1 and CDR2 from the germline V gene are MDHEN and SYDVKM. Trimming removed 6 bases at V and 2 bases at J, with 10 bases between.

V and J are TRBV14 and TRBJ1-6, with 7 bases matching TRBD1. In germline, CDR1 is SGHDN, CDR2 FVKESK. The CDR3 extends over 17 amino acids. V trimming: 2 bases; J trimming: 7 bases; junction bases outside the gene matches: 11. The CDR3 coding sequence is TGTGCCAGCAGCCAACTACAGGGGAATGTGGGCAATTCACCCCTCCACTTT. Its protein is CASSQLQGNVGNSPLHF.

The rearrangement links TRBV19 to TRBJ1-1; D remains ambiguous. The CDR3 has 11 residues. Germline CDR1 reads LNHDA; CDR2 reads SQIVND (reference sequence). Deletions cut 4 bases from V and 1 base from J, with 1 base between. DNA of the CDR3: TGTGCCAGTAGTAGGAACACTGAAGCTTTCTTT. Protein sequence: CASSRNTEAFF.

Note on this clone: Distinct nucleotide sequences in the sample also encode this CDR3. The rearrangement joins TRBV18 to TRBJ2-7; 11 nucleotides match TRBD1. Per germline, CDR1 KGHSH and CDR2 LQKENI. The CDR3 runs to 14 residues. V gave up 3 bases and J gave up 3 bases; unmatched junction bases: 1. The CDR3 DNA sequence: TGTGCCAGCTCACCCGGGACAGGGGGCTACGAGCAGTACTTC. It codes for CASSPGTGGYEQYF. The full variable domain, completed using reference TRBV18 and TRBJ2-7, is NAGVMQNPRHLVRRRGQEARLRCSPMKGHSHVYWYRQLPEEGLKFMVYLQKENIIDESGMPKERFSAEFPKEGPSILRIQQVVRGDSAAYFCASSPGTGGYEQYFGPGTRLTVT.

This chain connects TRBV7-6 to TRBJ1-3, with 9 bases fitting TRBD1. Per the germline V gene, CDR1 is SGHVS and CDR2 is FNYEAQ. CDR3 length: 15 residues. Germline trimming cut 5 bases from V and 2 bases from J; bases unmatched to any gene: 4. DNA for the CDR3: TGTGCCAGCAGCCAACAGGGGGCTGCTGGAAACACCATATATTTT. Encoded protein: CASSQQGAAGNTIYF.

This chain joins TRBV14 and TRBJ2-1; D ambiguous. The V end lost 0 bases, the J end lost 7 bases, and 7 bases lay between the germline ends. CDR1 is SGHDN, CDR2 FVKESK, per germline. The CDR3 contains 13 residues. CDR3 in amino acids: CASSQEGWNEQFF. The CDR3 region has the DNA TGTGCCAGCAGCCAAGAGGGGTGGAATGAGCAGTTCTTC.

CDR3 bases: TGTGCCAGCCAGGGGGGCCTCGGATACTATGGCTACACCTTC. This gives the protein CASQGGLGYYGYTF. J is TRBJ1-2 and V is TRBV28, with 7 bases lining up with TRBD1. This CDR3 is built from 14 residues. Looked up from germline, CDR1 is MDHEN and CDR2 is SYDVKM. Losses at the gene ends were 8 bases for V and 3 bases for J; bases not matched to a gene: 9.

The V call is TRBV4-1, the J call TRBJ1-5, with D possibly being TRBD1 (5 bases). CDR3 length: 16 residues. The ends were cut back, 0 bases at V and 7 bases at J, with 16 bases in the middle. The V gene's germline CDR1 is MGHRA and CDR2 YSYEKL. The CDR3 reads CASSQDQRGTQQPQHF. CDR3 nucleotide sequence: TGCGCCAGCAGCCAAGATCAAAGGGGTACTCAGCAGCCCCAGCATTTT.